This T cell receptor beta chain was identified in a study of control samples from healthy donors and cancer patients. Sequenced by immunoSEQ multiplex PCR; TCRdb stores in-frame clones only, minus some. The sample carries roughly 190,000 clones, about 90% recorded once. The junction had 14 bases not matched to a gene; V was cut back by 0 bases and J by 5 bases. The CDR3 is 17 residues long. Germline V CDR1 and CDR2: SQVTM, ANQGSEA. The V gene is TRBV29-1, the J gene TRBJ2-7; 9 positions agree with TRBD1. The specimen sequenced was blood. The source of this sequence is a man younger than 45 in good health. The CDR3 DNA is TGCAGCGTTGAAGATCCGGGAGGACAGGGGAAAAGCGACGAGCAGTACTTC. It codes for CSVEDPGGQGKSDEQYF.